Shown below are 23 T cell receptor beta chains from a single sample sequenced in a study of beta chain features in type 1 diabetes listed by TCRdb under 2018. Library construction relied on the immunoSEQ multiplex PCR assay. The High Capacity cDNA Reverse Transcription Kit was used to reverse transcribe all of the isolated RNA, meaning that expressed TCRB transcripts were what got sequenced. Imported from immuneACCESS, the table was reduced by TCRdb to in-frame sequences with V and J called. These copies leave out some clones; in studies compared against another copy, an unresolved V gene accounts for under half, and the cause of the remainder is not known. Across this sample there are about 210,000 clones, with roughly a tenth seen only once. The leading ten clones occupy 1% to 1.5% of the sample. The source material was central memory CD4+ T cells from blood. The receptor source for this set is a man aged 18 to 30 in good health.

This clone was recorded at least ten times. V usage is TRBV18 and J usage is TRBJ2-1, with unresolved D. V lost 1 base, J lost 9 bases, and 16 bases lay in between. This CDR3 is 15 amino acids long. The germline V gene encodes CDR1 KGHSH and CDR2 LQKENI. The CDR3 loop is CASSPQSSVPVEQFF. The CDR3 region has the DNA TGTGCCAGCTCACCACAGTCATCGGTCCCCGTTGAGCAGTTCTTC.

The chain employs TRBV5-4 and TRBJ2-6, with D perhaps being TRBD1 or TRBD2 (5 bases each). Trimming took 4 bases from V and 0 from J, leaving 11 bases between them. Germline CDR1 is SGHNT and CDR2 is YYREEE (reference sequence). The length of the CDR3 is 16 residues. The CDR3 sequence: CASSPGSSSGANVLTF. The CDR3 DNA is TGTGCCAGCAGCCCAGGGAGTAGCTCTGGGGCCAACGTCCTGACTTTC.

This clone was seen only a few times. This rearrangement joins TRBV4-1 to TRBJ1-4; no firm D call. Per the germline V gene, CDR1 is MGHRA and CDR2 is YSYEKL. The CDR3 sequence is 14 residues long. V lost 1 base, J lost 8 bases, and 11 bases lay in between. This CDR3 is CASSQAPREEKLFF. The DNA of the CDR3 is TGCGCCAGCAGCCAAGCCCCTAGAGAGGAAAAACTGTTTTTT.

This clone was counted a few times. The chain carries TRBV2 and TRBJ2-5, with TRBD2 as a possible D gene (5 bases). Germline lookup yields CDR1 SNHLY and CDR2 FYNNEI. The CDR3 sequence is 15 residues long. Trimming took 2 bases from V and 3 from J, leaving 13 bases between them. The CDR3 spells CASSEQRTAKETQYF. The CDR3 DNA reads as TGTGCCAGCAGTGAACAGCGGACTGCAAAAGAGACCCAGTACTTC.

This clone came up a few times. Distinct nucleotide sequences in the sample also encode this CDR3. V usage is TRBV7-9 and J usage is TRBJ2-5; D is unclear. Germline assignment: CDR1 SEHNR and CDR2 FQNEAQ (reference sequence). Trimming took 4 bases from V and 4 from J, leaving 4 bases between them. The CDR3 totals 11 residues. The CDR3 bases are TGTGCCAGCAGCTCCCGAGAGACCCAGTACTTC. Translated, it gives CASSSRETQYF.

This clone was counted at least ten times. CDR3: CASSGSTLSSPQHF. CDR3 nucleotides: TGTGCCAGTAGTGGTTCCACCTTGTCCAGCCCCCAGCATTTT. This rearrangement joins TRBV19 to TRBJ1-5; no reliable D call. V lost 5 bases and J lost 10, with 18 bases in between. The germline V gene has CDR1 LNHDA and CDR2 SQIVND (reference sequence). CDR3 size: 14 residues.

The genes are TRBV7-2 and TRBJ2-6; D remains ambiguous. This CDR3 has 16 amino acids. Per germline, CDR1 SGHTA and CDR2 FQGNSA. Trimming left V 5 bases short and J 5 bases short, with 16 bases between. Here the CDR3 reads CASSPVTLRRANVLTF. The CDR3 bases are TGTGCCAGCAGCCCAGTCACCCTTCGCCGGGCCAACGTCCTGACTTTC.

Of note for this clone: Since a much larger clone is just one base distant, this may be a read error. This chain uses TRBV7-9 with TRBJ2-5, with D hard to call. This CDR3 comprises 11 residues. Germline CDR1 reads SEHNR; CDR2 reads FQNEAQ (reference sequence). The V gene lost 5 bases and the J gene lost 5 bases, with 6 bases spanning the gap. CDR3 sequence: CASSRLETQYF. In DNA form, the CDR3 reads TGTGCCAGCAGCCGGCTCGAGACCCAGTACTTC.

The chain employs TRBV25-1 and TRBJ2-3; the D is unclear. CDR3 length equals 15 residues. Trimming removed 1 base from V and 4 bases from J, with 12 bases in between. Germline V lookup: CDR1 MGHDK, CDR2 SYGVNS. For the CDR3, the DNA is TGTGCCAGCAGTGAATCCCCTCTCGTCCCAGATACGCAGTATTTT. Translated: CASSESPLVPDTQYF.

The table lists this clone with a few counts. The missing conserved phenylalanine or tryptophan at the end of this CDR3 makes a read error likely. It is unclear where the CDR3 begins or ends on the DNA, so no DNA is shown, and the CDR3 is as TCRdb lists it. This chain uses TRBV5-1 with TRBJ1-1; the D call of TRBD1 is as the table states it, not checked on the DNA. CDR1 and CDR2 (germline): SGHRS, YFSETQ. The CDR3 is 11 amino acids long, termini counted. The CDR3 here is CASSPDRGRIS.

This clone was recorded a few times. V is TRBV10-3 and J is TRBJ1-2; D not certain. Germline V CDR1 and CDR2: ENHRY, SYGVKD. Trimming cost V 5 bases and J 3 bases, with 10 bases left between them. This CDR3 has 13 residues. The CDR3 reads CAISYGLDYGYTF. CDR3 nucleotide sequence: TGTGCCATCAGTTACGGGTTGGACTATGGCTACACCTTC.

This clone appeared a few times. CDR3 protein: CASSQGYRGAKNIQYF. CDR3 coding DNA: TGCGCCAGCAGCCAAGGGTATCGGGGGGCCAAAAACATTCAGTACTTC. This chain links TRBV4-1 with TRBJ2-4; D is possibly TRBD2 (6 bases). The V end lost 1 base, the J end lost 1 base, and 11 bases lay between the germline ends. The V gene's germline CDR1 is MGHRA and CDR2 YSYEKL. The CDR3 extends over 16 amino acids.

This clone was counted between two and nine times. The chain combines TRBV9 with TRBJ1-4; perhaps TRBD1 as D (6 bases). Germline V gene data show CDR1 as SGDLS and CDR2 as YYNGEE. The CDR3 loop spans 14 amino acids. Trimming cost V 1 base and J 9 bases, with 13 bases left between them. The DNA for the CDR3 is TGTGCCAGCAGCGTAAACAGGGTCGGCCAAAAACTGTTTTTT. It specifies CASSVNRVGQKLFF.

In this sample, this clone turned up a few times. The V and J genes are TRBV29-1 and TRBJ2-6; tentative D call: TRBD2 (5 bases). CDR1 SQVTM and CDR2 ANQGSEA come from the germline V gene. V lost 7 bases to trimming and J lost 0 bases, with 13 bases between them. The CDR3 loop spans 15 amino acids. CDR3 protein: CSAEGDNSGANVLTF. In nucleotides, the CDR3 is TGCAGCGCTGAGGGCGATAACTCTGGGGCCAACGTCCTGACTTTC. Filled out from reference TRBV29-1 and TRBJ2-6, the complete variable domain reads SAVISQKPSRDICQRGTSLTIQCQVDSQVTMMFWYRQQPGQSLTLIATANQGSEATYESGFVIDKFPISRPNLTFSTLTVSNMSPEDSSIYLCSAEGDNSGANVLTFGAGSRLTVL.

This clone was counted a few times. The chain links TRBV18 to TRBJ2-7; D may correspond to TRBD1 or TRBD2 (5 bases each). Trimming stripped 0 bases from V and 3 bases from J, with 18 bases between. This CDR3 has 17 amino acids. Germline assignment: CDR1 KGHSH and CDR2 LQKENI. The CDR3, as DNA: TGTGCCAGCTCACCACCTAACCGGGACCCAAGCCGCTACGAGCAGTACTTC. It codes for CASSPPNRDPSRYEQYF. The variable domain in full, completed from reference TRBV18 and TRBJ2-7, reads NAGVMQNPRHLVRRRGQEARLRCSPMKGHSHVYWYRQLPEEGLKFMVYLQKENIIDESGMPKERFSAEFPKEGPSILRIQQVVRGDSAAYFCASSPPNRDPSRYEQYFGPGTRLTVT.

This clone occurred many times. This chain uses TRBV2 with TRBJ2-7; D call uncertain. The CDR3 is 15 residues long. V lost 0 bases to trimming and J lost 2 bases, with 11 bases between them. From germline, CDR1 is SNHLY and CDR2 FYNNEI. CDR3 coding DNA: TGTGCCAGCAGTGAAGCGCGACACACAACCTACGAGCAGTACTTC. Translating gives CASSEARHTTYEQYF.

This clone turned up a few times. The J gene is TRBJ2-7, the V gene TRBV30, with 10 bases that match TRBD2. This CDR3 has 15 residues. CDR1 and CDR2 (germline): GTSNPN, SVGIG (reference sequence). The ends lost 1 base at V and 0 bases at J; junction bases unmatched: 3. CDR3 sequence (DNA): TGTGCCTGGAGTGGGACTAGCGGTTACTCCTACGAGCAGTACTTC. This gives the protein CAWSGTSGYSYEQYF.

This clone was seen a handful of times. The rearrangement links TRBV5-1 to TRBJ2-2; no firm D call. Trimming took 0 bases from V and 3 from J, leaving 6 bases between them. CDR1 is SGHRS and CDR2 is YFSETQ in the germline V gene. The CDR3 loop spans 14 amino acids. The DNA for the CDR3 is TGCGCCAGCAGCTTGGATGGGTACACCGGGGAGCTGTTTTTT. This sequence encodes CASSLDGYTGELFF.

The chain couples TRBV9 to TRBJ1-2; no definite D call. The CDR3 extends over 13 amino acids. V was cut by 0 bases and J by 4 bases, with 7 bases left in between. CDR1 is SGDLS and CDR2 is YYNGEE in the germline V gene. The CDR3 spells CASSVAGFYGYTF. CDR3 bases: TGTGCCAGCAGCGTAGCGGGGTTCTATGGCTACACCTTC.

The chain employs TRBV2 and TRBJ1-1; D is uncertain. CDR1 is SNHLY, CDR2 FYNNEI, per germline. Trimming removed 10 bases from V and 1 base from J, with 7 bases in between. The CDR3 extends over 11 amino acids. The CDR3 protein is CAKAQNTEAFF. CDR3 nucleotide sequence: TGTGCCAAAGCCCAGAACACTGAAGCTTTCTTT.

Of note for this clone: A junction boundary mismatches the germline segment, possibly from a read error. The same CDR3 arises from other DNA sequences in this sample as well. The chain recombines TRBV30 with TRBJ1-1; D not certain. The CDR3 spans 12 residues. The germline gives CDR1 GTSNPN, CDR2 SVGIG (reference sequence). The CDR3 sequence: CAWSSTNTEAFF. The CDR3, as DNA: TGCGCCTGGAGTTCAACTAACACTGAAGCTTTCTTT.

This clone was seen a few times. The chain carries TRBV20-1 and TRBJ2-5, with D unclear. Per germline, CDR1 DFQATT and CDR2 SNEGSKA (reference sequence). CDR3 length: 11 amino acids. The V gene lost 1 base and the J gene lost 5 bases, with 5 bases spanning the gap. The chain's CDR3 is CSARVYETQYF. The CDR3 bases are TGCAGTGCTAGAGTCTACGAGACCCAGTACTTC.

The chain carries TRBV9 and TRBJ2-1; 7 bases line up with TRBD2. CDR1 and CDR2 from the germline V gene are SGDLS and YYNGEE. The CDR3 runs 16 residues. The V and J ends lost 2 bases and 2 bases, in that order; junction bases with no gene match: 7. CDR3 in amino acids: CASSVGLAETYNEQFF. The CDR3 DNA sequence: TGTGCCAGCAGCGTTGGGCTAGCGGAAACCTACAATGAGCAGTTCTTC.